The 24 T cell receptor beta chains below all came from one sample that was sequenced in a study of monozygotic twins with inflammatory bowel disease (dated by TCRdb to 2018 to 2020). Library method: 5' RACE. Sequencing was carried out with an Illumina HiSeq 2500. Through TCRdb reprocessing, the reads give one entry per CDR3 protein sequence; DNA is omitted. The sample has roughly 200,000 distinct CDR3 sequences on record. Jointly, the top ten make up 1.5% to 2% of the sample. Input material: blood. These receptors originate from a human donor with ulcerative colitis or Crohn's disease, or a healthy co-twin of an affected twin (not recorded which).

The chain joins TRBV5-1 to TRBJ1-2; TCRdb picks TRBD1, but there is no DNA to check that call. The CDR3 is 14 amino acids. Germline CDR1 is SGHRS and CDR2 is YFSETQ. CDR3: CASSLPTPLPSYTF.

The chain employs TRBV20-1 and TRBJ1-6; as DNA is missing, the TRBD1 call by TCRdb cannot be tested. The CDR3 has 16 residues. The germline V gene encodes CDR1 DFQATT and CDR2 SNEGSKA (reference sequence). The CDR3 spells CSAPTTGTVYNSPLHF.

This chain uses TRBV7-9 with TRBJ1-1. The CDR3 has 13 residues. Per germline, CDR1 SEHNR and CDR2 FQNEAQ (reference sequence). CDR3 loop: CASSSEFRFEAFF.

The gene calls are TRBV11-1 and TRBJ1-2. The CDR3 covers 18 residues. Germline CDR1 is SGHAT and CDR2 is FQDESV (reference sequence). The CDR3: CASSPVEGLPIPNYGYTF. Based on the CDR3 plus reference TRBV11-1 and TRBJ1-2, the full variable domain is EAEVAQSPRYKITEKSQAVAFWCDPISGHATLYWYRQILGQGPELLVQFQDESVVDDSQLPKDRFSAERLKGVDSTLKIQPAELGDSAMYLCASSPVEGLPIPNYGYTFGSGTRLTVV.

This chain joins TRBV6-2 or TRBV6-3 and TRBJ2-7; checking the TCRdb D call of TRBD2 is not possible without DNA. The CDR3 has 15 residues. The germline gives CDR1 MNHEY, CDR2 SVGEGT. This CDR3 is CASRDGTSGAYEQYF.

V usage is TRBV24-1 and J usage is TRBJ2-1; TCRdb's D call of TRBD1 is untestable without DNA. This CDR3 contains 17 residues. Germline CDR1 and CDR2: KGHDR and SFDVKD. CDR3 region: CATSDSLDRRRGDEQFF.

The chain joins TRBV20-1 to TRBJ1-1; with no DNA, the TCRdb D assignment of TRBD1 cannot be verified. This CDR3 is built from 15 residues. Germline loops: CDR1 DFQATT, CDR2 SNEGSKA (reference sequence). The CDR3 sequence is CSALVGRGVNTEAFF.

This chain joins TRBV4-1 and TRBJ1-1. CDR3 length: 15 amino acids. Germline loops: CDR1 MGHRA, CDR2 YSYEKL. The CDR3 reads CASSQGVYSNTEAFF.

V is TRBV9 and J is TRBJ2-2; TCRdb lists TRBD1, though no DNA is available to test this call. The CDR3 has 15 amino acids. The germline V gene has CDR1 SGDLS and CDR2 YYNGEE. The CDR3 spells CASSSEGAGSGELFF. Together with reference TRBV9 and TRBJ2-2, the CDR3 gives the full variable domain: DSGVTQTPKHLITATGQRVTLRCSPRSGDLSVYWYQQSLDQGLQFLIQYYNGEERAKGNILERFSAQQFPDLHSELNLSSLELGDSALYFCASSSEGAGSGELFFGEGSRLTVL.

The chain combines TRBV18 with TRBJ2-7; TCRdb names TRBD1, which stays unverified in the absence of DNA. This CDR3 region has 14 residues. Germline CDR1 and CDR2: KGHSH and LQKENI. This CDR3 is CASSPPGTGREQYF. Combining the CDR3 with reference TRBV18 and TRBJ2-7 gives the whole variable domain NAGVMQNPRHLVRRRGQEARLRCSPMKGHSHVYWYRQLPEEGLKFMVYLQKENIIDESGMPKERFSAEFPKEGPSILRIQQVVRGDSAAYFCASSPPGTGREQYFGPGTRLTVT.

The chain links TRBV20-1 to TRBJ1-5; with no DNA, the TCRdb D assignment of TRBD1 cannot be verified. Looked up from germline, CDR1 is DFQATT and CDR2 is SNEGSKA (reference sequence). The CDR3 is 15 amino acids. CDR3 amino acids: CSARSEGADNQPQHF.

V usage is TRBV9 and J usage is TRBJ1-2. The germline V gene has CDR1 SGDLS and CDR2 YYNGEE. The CDR3 loop spans 15 amino acids. The CDR3 protein is CASSVGMEGVNGYTF.

The chain uses TRBV5-1 and TRBJ1-2; TCRdb calls TRBD1, which cannot be checked without DNA. This CDR3 is 15 amino acids long. Germline-derived CDR1 and CDR2 are SGHRS and YFSETQ. CDR3 loop: CASRGTGVINYGYTF.

V usage is TRBV12-3 or TRBV12-4 and J usage is TRBJ1-1. The CDR3 is 14 amino acids. The CDR3 reads CASSRGLLNTEAFF.

The chain uses TRBV7-9 and TRBJ1-5. CDR1 is SEHNR and CDR2 is FQNEAQ in the germline V gene (reference sequence). The length of the CDR3 is 16 residues. CDR3 in amino acids: CASSPTRGNSNQPQHF. Full variable domain (missing parts from reference TRBV7-9 and TRBJ1-5): DTGVSQNPRHKITKRGQNVTFRCDPISEHNRLYWYRQTLGQGPEFLTYFQNEAQLEKSRLLSDRFSAERPKGSFSTLEIQRTEQGDSAMYLCASSPTRGNSNQPQHFGDGTRLSIL.

V and J are TRBV29-1 and TRBJ2-3. The CDR3 runs to 12 residues. Germline V gives CDR1 SQVTM, CDR2 ANQGSEA. CDR3 sequence reads: CSVLTQTDTQYF.

The V and J genes are TRBV3-1 and TRBJ1-1; TCRdb's D call, TRBD1, is unchecked because there is no DNA. The CDR3 length is 17 residues. Germline-derived CDR1 and CDR2 are LGHDT and YNNKEL (reference sequence). CDR3 in amino acids: CASSQGTGLNLNTEAFF.

The chain recombines TRBV25-1 with TRBJ2-3; the D gene TCRdb calls, TRBD1, cannot be checked with no DNA. Germline loops: CDR1 MGHDK, CDR2 SYGVNS. CDR3 length: 14 amino acids. CDR3 loop: CASSASTVADTQYF.

The chain links TRBV5-5 to TRBJ1-5; TCRdb gives TRBD1 as the D gene, but with no DNA this cannot be confirmed. CDR3 length: 16 residues. Germline V gene sequence: CDR1 SGHKS, CDR2 YYEKEE (reference sequence). CDR3 amino acids: CASSQDDRGLNQPQHF. The complete variable domain, with remaining parts taken from reference TRBV5-5 and TRBJ1-5, reads DAGVTQSPTHLIKTRGQQVTLRCSPISGHKSVSWYQQVLGQGPQFIFQYYEKEERGRGNFPDRFSARQFPNYSSELNVNALLLGDSALYLCASSQDDRGLNQPQHFGDGTRLSIL.

The chain joins TRBV7-6 to TRBJ1-4; TCRdb outputs TRBD1, but without DNA this stays unchecked. The CDR3 length is 15 residues. CDR1 is SGHVS, CDR2 FNYEAQ, per germline. This chain's CDR3 is CASSFGTATNEKLFF.

The genes are TRBV10-3 and TRBJ1-1; TCRdb names TRBD1, which stays unverified in the absence of DNA. Germline V gives CDR1 ENHRY, CDR2 SYGVKD. This CDR3 has 15 residues. CDR3 region: CAISERRDRGTEAFF.

J is TRBJ2-4 and V is TRBV20-1; TCRdb's D call, TRBD1, is unchecked because there is no DNA. The CDR3 loop spans 15 amino acids. Germline CDR1 and CDR2: DFQATT and SNEGSKA (reference sequence). The CDR3 sequence is CSALGLSRGDNIQYF.

The genes are TRBV6-5 and TRBJ1-4; TCRdb names TRBD1, which stays unverified in the absence of DNA. Germline assignment: CDR1 MNHEY and CDR2 SVGAGI. The CDR3 sequence is 14 residues long. CDR3: CASSYGGANEKLFF.

The genes are TRBV2 and TRBJ1-5. Germline V gene sequence: CDR1 SNHLY, CDR2 FYNNEI. The CDR3 sequence is 15 residues long. CDR3 amino acids: CASSEAGIRRQPQHF.